This is a list of T cell receptor beta chains from one sample in a study of spatial heterogeneity in lung cancer. TCRdb called the 5' RACE reads again in MiXCR, with one record for every CDR3 protein. This table has about 22,000 distinct CDR3 sequences, under 9% appearing once. Specimen: lung tumor tissue, collected at surgery. These receptors originate from a male donor with early-stage non-small cell lung cancer. CDR3s include the opening cysteine and the closing phenylalanine or tryptophan. The D gene is left open where the match is weak. Rows give clone size only sometimes, using once, few, many, or a class for an expanded clone.

>few|TRBJ2-2|-|TRBV14
TGTGCCAGCAGCCAAGACGGGCTCGTTTGGACCGGGGAGCTGTTTTTT
CASSQDGLVWTGELFF
>medium-sized|TRBJ1-2|-|TRBV27
TGTGCCAGCAGTTTAAAATCTTTGCAGCTCCCCTATGGCTACACCTTC
CASSLKSLQLPYGYTF
>many|TRBJ2-3|TRBD2|TRBV5-4
TGTGCCAGCAGTCCCGGGACTAGGTCAGATACGCAGTATTTT
CASSPGTRSDTQYF
>few|TRBJ2-2|TRBD1|TRBV10-3
TGTGCCATCCGGACAGGGAGGAACACCGGGGAGCTGTTTTTT
CAIRTGRNTGELFF
>many|TRBJ2-5|-|TRBV7-2
TGTGCCAGCAGCTTAGTCATCCAAGAGACCCAGTACTTC
CASSLVIQETQYF
>-|TRBJ1-6|-|TRBV3-1
TGTGCCAGCAGCCAAGATTCAGGGAAGTATTCACCCCTCCACTTT
CASSQDSGKYSPLHF
>many|TRBJ2-7|-|TRBV7-9
TGTGCCAGCAGCCGCCCGGGGGCTAAAGAGCAGTACTTC
CASSRPGAKEQYF
>many|TRBJ2-3|-|TRBV23-1
TGCGCCAGCAGTCATGAGAGGGAAAGCACAGATACGCAGTATTTT
CASSHERESTDTQYF
>many|TRBJ1-2|-|TRBV24-1
TGTGCCACCAGTGACGGAAGCTATGGCTACACCTTC
CATSDGSYGYTF
>few|TRBJ2-2|-|TRBV20-1
TGCAGTGCTAGGGACTTGAACACCGGGGAGCTGTTTTTT
CSARDLNTGELFF
>many|TRBJ2-3|TRBD2|TRBV5-1
TGCGCCAGCAGCTCACAAGCGGGAGCAAGAGATACGCAGTATTTT
CASSSQAGARDTQYF
>-|TRBJ1-5|-|TRBV19
TGTGCCAGTACAGGCTACAATCAGCCCCAGCATTTT
CASTGYNQPQHF
>many|TRBJ1-6|-|TRBV2
TGTGCCAGCAGGGGGACACAGTATTCACCCCTCCACTTT
CASRGTQYSPLHF
>-|TRBJ2-2|TRBD1|TRBV2
TGTGCCAGCAGCGGGACAGGGTGGACCGGGGAGCTGTTTTTT
CASSGTGWTGELFF
>many|TRBJ1-3|-|TRBV20-1
TGCAGTGCTAGCCCCGGGGCCCGCTCTGGAAACACCATATATTTT
CSASPGARSGNTIYF
>few|TRBJ1-1|-|TRBV12-3/TRBV12-4
TGTGCCAGCAGACTTTTTGGGGGGACGGGGACTGAAGCTTTCTTT
CASRLFGGTGTEAFF
>many|TRBJ1-2|-|TRBV12-3/TRBV12-4
TGTGCCAGCAGCACCGGGACCGCTCTTATTGGCTATGGCTACACCTTC
CASSTGTALIGYGYTF